This TCR beta chain emerged from a study of T cell repertoires in cytomegalovirus infection. About the study: Recently identified HLA-C-restricted CMV epitopes and well-studied HLA-B-restricted CMV epitopes were used by the study. Public TCR beta signatures indicated both CMV infection and matching HLA type. General study findings and limits: Carriage of CMV together with the relevant HLA was identifiable through cumulative public TCR beta family frequency.

Points on this clonotype: Its antigen remains unknown.

Each CDR3 protein gets one entry after TCRdb re-called the reads with MiXCR. Counted here are tens of thousands of distinct CDR3 sequences, more than 15% occurring once; the ten biggest clones make up about a quarter. This specimen was CD8+ T cells from cultured PBMCs, taken from culture after CMV antigen stimulation. The TCR was taken from a human donor in good health (CMV status not recorded). Some clones in this sample may be carry-over from other donors' samples.

CDR3 bases: TGCGCCAGCAGCCAATCTTTGGGTAGCTTCTACGAGCAGTACTTC. This translates into CASSQSLGSFYEQYF. The rearrangement links TRBV4-1 to TRBJ2-7; D is unclear. V was cut by 2 bases and J by 3 bases, with 14 bases left in between. CDR3 length equals 15 residues. CDR1 is MGHRA and CDR2 is YSYEKL in the germline V gene.